This TCR beta chain was recorded in a study of blood T cell repertoires in COVID-19. About the research overall: Specimens from acute and convalescent COVID-19 originated in the United States, Italy and Spain. The cDNA or gDNA used as material had been derived from T cells, B-cell-depleted T cells, or PBMCs.

Per germline, CDR1 LNHDA and CDR2 SQIVND (reference sequence). V was cut by 10 bases and J by 5 bases, with 24 bases left in between. This CDR3 is built from 15 residues. How the authors handled the data: Researchers report that nucleated cell counts were estimated from reference gene primer amplification. Measured with immunoSEQ multiplex PCR; TCRdb has only the in-frame clones, and not every one. V and J calls and clone size come straight from that table; D and trimming were deduced from the DNA. The sample yields roughly 100,000 clones, around 92% seen once. The sequenced sample was peripheral blood. This chain uses TRBV19 with TRBJ2-7, with D possibly being TRBD2 (6 bases). This receptor was obtained from a man aged 45 to 65 with active COVID-19. CDR3 protein: CATKREHAGFDEQYF. As DNA, the CDR3 is TGTGCCACCAAACGGGAGCATGCGGGATTTGACGAGCAGTACTTC.